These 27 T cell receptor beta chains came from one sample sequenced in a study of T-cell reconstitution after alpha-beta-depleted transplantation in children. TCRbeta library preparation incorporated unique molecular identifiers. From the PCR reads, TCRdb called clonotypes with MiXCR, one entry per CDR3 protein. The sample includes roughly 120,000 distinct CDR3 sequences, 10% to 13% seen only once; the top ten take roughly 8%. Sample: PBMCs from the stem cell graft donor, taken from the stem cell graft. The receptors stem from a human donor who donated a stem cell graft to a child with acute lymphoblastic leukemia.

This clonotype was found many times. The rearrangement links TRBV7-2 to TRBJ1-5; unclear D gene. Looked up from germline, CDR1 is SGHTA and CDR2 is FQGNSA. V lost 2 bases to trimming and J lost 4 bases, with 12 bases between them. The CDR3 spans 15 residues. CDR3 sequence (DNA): TGTGCCAGCAGCTTATCGGCTGGGTCGAATCAGCCCCAGCATTTT. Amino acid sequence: CASSLSAGSNQPQHF. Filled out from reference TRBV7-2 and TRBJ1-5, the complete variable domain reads GAGVSQSPSNKVTEKGKDVELRCDPISGHTALYWYRQSLGQGLEFLIYFQGNSAPDKSGLPSDRFSAERTGGSVSTLTIQRTQQEDSAVYLCASSLSAGSNQPQHFGDGTRLSIL.

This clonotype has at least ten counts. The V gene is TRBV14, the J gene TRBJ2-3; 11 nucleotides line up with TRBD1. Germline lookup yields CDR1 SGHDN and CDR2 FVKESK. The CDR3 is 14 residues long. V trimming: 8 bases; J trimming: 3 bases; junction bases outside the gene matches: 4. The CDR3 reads CASPGTGGTDTQYF. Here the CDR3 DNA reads TGTGCCAGCCCTGGGACAGGGGGAACAGATACGCAGTATTTT.

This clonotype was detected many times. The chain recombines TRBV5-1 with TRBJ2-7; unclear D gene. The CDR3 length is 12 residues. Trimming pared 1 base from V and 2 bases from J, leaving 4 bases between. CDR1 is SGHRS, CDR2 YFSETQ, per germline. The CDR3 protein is CASSLSAYEQYF. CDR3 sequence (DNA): TGCGCCAGCAGCTTGAGCGCCTACGAGCAGTACTTC.

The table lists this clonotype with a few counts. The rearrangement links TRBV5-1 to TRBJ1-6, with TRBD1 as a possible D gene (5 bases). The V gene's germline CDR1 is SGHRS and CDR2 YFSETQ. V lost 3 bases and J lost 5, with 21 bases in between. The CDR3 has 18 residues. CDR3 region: CASSSRDPSGRNNSPLHF. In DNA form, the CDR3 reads TGCGCCAGCAGCTCGAGGGACCCCTCAGGGAGGAATAATTCACCCCTCCACTTT.

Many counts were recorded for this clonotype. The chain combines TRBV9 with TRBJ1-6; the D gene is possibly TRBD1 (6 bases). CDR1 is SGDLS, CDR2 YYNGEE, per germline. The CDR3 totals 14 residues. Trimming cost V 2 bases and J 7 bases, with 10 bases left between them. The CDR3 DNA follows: TGTGCCAGCAGCGTTCAGGGGAGGAATTCACCCCTCCACTTT. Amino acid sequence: CASSVQGRNSPLHF. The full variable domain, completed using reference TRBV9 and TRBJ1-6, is DSGVTQTPKHLITATGQRVTLRCSPRSGDLSVYWYQQSLDQGLQFLIQYYNGEERAKGNILERFSAQQFPDLHSELNLSSLELGDSALYFCASSVQGRNSPLHFGNGTRLTVT.

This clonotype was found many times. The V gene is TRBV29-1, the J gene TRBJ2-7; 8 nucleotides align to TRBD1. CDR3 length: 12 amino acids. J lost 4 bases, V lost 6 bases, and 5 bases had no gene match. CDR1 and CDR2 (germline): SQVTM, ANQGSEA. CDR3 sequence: CSVGRQGYEQYF. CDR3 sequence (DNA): TGCAGCGTGGGGAGACAGGGGTACGAGCAGTACTTC.

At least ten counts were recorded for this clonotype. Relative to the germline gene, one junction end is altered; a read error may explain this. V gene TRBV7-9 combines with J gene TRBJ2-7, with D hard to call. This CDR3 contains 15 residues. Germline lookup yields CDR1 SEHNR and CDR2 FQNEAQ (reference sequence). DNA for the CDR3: TGTGCCATCAGCCTCCAGACCCAGGCGGACGACGAGCAGTACTTC. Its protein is CAISLQTQADDEQYF. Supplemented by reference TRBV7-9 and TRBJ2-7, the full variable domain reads DTGVSQNPRHKITKRGQNVTFRCDPISEHNRLYWYRQTLGQGPEFLTYFQNEAQLEKSRLLSDRFSAERPKGSFSTLEIQRTEQGDSAMYLCAISLQTQADDEQYFGPGTRLTVT.

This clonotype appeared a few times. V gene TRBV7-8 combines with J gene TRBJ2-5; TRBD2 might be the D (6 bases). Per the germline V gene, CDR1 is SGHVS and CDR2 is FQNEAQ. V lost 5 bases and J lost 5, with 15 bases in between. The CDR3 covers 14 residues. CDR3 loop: CASSRSELAETQYF. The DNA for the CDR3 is TGTGCCAGCAGCCGGTCGGAGCTAGCGGAGACCCAGTACTTC.

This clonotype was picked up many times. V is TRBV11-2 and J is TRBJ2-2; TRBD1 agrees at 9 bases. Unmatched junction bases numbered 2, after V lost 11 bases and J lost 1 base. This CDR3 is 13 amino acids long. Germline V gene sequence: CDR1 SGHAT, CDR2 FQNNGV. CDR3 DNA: TGTGCCCGGGGACAGGGGAACACCGGGGAGCTGTTTTTT. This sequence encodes CARGQGNTGELFF.

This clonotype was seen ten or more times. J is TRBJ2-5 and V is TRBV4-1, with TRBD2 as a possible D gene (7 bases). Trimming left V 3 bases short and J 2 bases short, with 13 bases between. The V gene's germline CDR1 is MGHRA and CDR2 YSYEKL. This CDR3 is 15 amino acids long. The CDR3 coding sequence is TGCGCCAGCAGCCAGAACAAGGGGGGGCAAGAGACCCAGTACTTC. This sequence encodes CASSQNKGGQETQYF.

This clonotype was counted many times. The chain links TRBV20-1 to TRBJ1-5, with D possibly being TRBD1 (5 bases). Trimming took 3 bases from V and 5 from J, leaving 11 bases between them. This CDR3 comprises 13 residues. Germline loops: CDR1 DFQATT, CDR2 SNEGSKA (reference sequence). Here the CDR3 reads CSASGPGYQPQHF. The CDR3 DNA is TGCAGTGCTAGTGGTCCAGGGTATCAGCCCCAGCATTTT.

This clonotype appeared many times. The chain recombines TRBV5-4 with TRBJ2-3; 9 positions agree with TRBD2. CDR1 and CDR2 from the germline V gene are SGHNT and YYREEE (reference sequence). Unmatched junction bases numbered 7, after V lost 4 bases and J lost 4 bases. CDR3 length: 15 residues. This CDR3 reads CASSVGTSRADTQYF. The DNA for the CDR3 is TGTGCCAGCAGCGTCGGGACTAGCCGGGCAGATACGCAGTATTTT.

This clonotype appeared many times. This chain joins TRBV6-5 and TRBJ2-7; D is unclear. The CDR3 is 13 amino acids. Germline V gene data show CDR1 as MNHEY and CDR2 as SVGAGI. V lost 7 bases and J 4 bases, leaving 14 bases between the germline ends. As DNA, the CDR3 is TGTGCCAGCAAATCCGGGTTTTGGTACGAGCAGTACTTC. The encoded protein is CASKSGFWYEQYF.

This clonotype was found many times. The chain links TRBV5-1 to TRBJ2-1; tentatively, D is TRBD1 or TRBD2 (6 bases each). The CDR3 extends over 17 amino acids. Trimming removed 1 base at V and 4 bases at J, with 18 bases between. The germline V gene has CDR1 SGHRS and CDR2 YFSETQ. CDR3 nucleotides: TGCGCCAGCAGCTTGTCCGGTGGGGGGCCCTTATACAATGAGCAGTTCTTC. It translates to CASSLSGGGPLYNEQFF. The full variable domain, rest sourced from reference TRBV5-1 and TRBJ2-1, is KAGVTQTPRYLIKTRGQQVTLSCSPISGHRSVSWYQQTPGQGLQFLFEYFSETQRNKGNFPGRFSGRQFSNSRSEMNVSTLELGDSALYLCASSLSGGGPLYNEQFFGPGTRLTVL.

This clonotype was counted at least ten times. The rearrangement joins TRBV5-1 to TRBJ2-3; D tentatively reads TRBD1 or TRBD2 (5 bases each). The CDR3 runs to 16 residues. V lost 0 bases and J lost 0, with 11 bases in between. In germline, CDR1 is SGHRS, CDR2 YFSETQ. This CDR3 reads CASSLEGRRSTDTQYF. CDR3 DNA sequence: TGCGCCAGCAGCTTGGAGGGGCGGAGGAGCACAGATACGCAGTATTTT.

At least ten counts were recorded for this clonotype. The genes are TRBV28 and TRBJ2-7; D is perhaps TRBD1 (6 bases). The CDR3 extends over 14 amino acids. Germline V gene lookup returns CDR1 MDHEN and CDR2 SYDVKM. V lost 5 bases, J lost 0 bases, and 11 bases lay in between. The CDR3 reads CASSPTGSSYEQYF. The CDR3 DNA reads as TGTGCCAGCAGTCCAACAGGGAGCTCCTACGAGCAGTACTTC.

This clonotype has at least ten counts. The CDR3 DNA reads TGTGCCAGCAGCCCACAACCGGGACAGATGAACACTGAAGCTTTCTTT. Protein: CASSPQPGQMNTEAFF. The chain recombines TRBV12-3 or TRBV12-4 with TRBJ1-1; 7 bases are shared with TRBD1. CDR3 length: 16 amino acids. Trimming took 6 bases from V and 0 from J; bases not matched to a gene: 10.

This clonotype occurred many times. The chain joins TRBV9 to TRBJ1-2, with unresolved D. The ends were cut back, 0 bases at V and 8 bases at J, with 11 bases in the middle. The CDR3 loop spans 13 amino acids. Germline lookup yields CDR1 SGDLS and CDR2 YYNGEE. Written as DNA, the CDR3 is TGTGCCAGCAGCGTAGACGGGGTAACCGGCTACACCTTC. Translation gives CASSVDGVTGYTF. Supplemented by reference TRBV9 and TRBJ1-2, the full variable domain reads DSGVTQTPKHLITATGQRVTLRCSPRSGDLSVYWYQQSLDQGLQFLIQYYNGEERAKGNILERFSAQQFPDLHSELNLSSLELGDSALYFCASSVDGVTGYTFGSGTRLTVV.

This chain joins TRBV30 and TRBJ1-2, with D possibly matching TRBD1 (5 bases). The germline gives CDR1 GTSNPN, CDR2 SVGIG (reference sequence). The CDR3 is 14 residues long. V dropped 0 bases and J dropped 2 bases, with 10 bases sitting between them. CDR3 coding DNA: TGTGCCTGGAGTGTAGGGGATCTAAACTATGGCTACACCTTC. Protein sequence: CAWSVGDLNYGYTF.

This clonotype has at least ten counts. CDR3 bases: TGTGCCAGCAGCGCCCAAACGACAGGGGTGCAGTTCTTC. This encodes CASSAQTTGVQFF. The V call is TRBV7-8, the J call TRBJ2-1, with 8 bases identical to TRBD1. Trimming cost V 5 bases and J 12 bases; bases outside gene matches: 9. Germline V gene sequence: CDR1 SGHVS, CDR2 FQNEAQ. This CDR3 has 13 amino acids.

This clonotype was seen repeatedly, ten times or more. In DNA form, the CDR3 reads TGCGCCAGCAGCTTTACAGGGGGACTAGCGGGAGGTTCAGAGACCCAGTACTTC. Protein: CASSFTGGLAGGSETQYF. The chain is built from TRBV5-1 and TRBJ2-5, with 15 bases aligning to TRBD2. J was trimmed by 4 bases and V by 2 bases; bases with no gene match: 9. The CDR3 is made up of 18 amino acids. Germline-derived CDR1 and CDR2 are SGHRS and YFSETQ. Full variable domain (remainder filled in from reference TRBV5-1 and TRBJ2-5): KAGVTQTPRYLIKTRGQQVTLSCSPISGHRSVSWYQQTPGQGLQFLFEYFSETQRNKGNFPGRFSGRQFSNSRSEMNVSTLELGDSALYLCASSFTGGLAGGSETQYFGPGTRLLVL.

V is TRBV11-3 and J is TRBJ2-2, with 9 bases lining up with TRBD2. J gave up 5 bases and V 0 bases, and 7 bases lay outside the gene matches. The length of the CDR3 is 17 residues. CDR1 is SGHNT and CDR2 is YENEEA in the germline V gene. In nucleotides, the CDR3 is TGTGCCAGCAGCTTAGATCCTCAAACTAGCGGGACCGGGGAGCTGTTTTTT. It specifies CASSLDPQTSGTGELFF. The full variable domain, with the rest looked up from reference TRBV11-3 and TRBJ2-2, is EAGVVQSPRYKIIEKKQPVAFWCNPISGHNTLYWYLQNLGQGPELLIRYENEEAVDDSQLPKDRFSAERLKGVDSTLKIQPAELGDSAVYLCASSLDPQTSGTGELFFGEGSRLTVL.

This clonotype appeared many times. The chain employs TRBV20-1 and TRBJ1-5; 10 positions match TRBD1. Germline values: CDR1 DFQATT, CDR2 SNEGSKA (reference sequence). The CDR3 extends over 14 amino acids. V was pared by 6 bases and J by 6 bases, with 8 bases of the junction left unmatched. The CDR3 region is CSAPRDRGFQPQHF. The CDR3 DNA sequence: TGCAGTGCGCCCCGGGACAGGGGCTTTCAGCCCCAGCATTTT.

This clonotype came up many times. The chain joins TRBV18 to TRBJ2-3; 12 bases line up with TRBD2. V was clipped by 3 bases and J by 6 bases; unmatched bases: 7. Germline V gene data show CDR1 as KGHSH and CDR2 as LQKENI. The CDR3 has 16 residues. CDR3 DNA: TGTGCCAGCTCACCCACTAGCGGGGGGCTTAGGGATACGCAGTATTTT. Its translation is CASSPTSGGLRDTQYF.

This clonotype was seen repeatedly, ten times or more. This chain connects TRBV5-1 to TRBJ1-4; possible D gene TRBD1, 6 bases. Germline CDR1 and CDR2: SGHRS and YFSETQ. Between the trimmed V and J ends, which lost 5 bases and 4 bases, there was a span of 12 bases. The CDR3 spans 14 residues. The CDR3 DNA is TGCGCCAGCAGGCCAGGGGCCGGTAATGAAAAACTGTTTTTT. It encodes CASRPGAGNEKLFF.

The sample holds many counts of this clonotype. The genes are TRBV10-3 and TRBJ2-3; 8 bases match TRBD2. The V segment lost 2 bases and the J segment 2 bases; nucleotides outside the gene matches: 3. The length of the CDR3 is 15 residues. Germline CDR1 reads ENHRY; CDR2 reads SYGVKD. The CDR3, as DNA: TGTGCCATCAGTGAGACAGCGGGAGCCACAGATACGCAGTATTTT. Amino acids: CAISETAGATDTQYF.

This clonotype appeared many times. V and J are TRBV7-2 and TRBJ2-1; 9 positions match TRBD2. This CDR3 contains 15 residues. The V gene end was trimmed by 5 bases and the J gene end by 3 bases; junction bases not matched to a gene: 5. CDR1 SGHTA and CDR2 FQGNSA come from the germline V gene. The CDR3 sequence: CASSDRSGGYNEQFF. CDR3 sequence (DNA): TGTGCCAGCAGCGACCGTAGCGGGGGCTACAATGAGCAGTTCTTC.